This TCR beta chain was recovered during a study of blood T cell repertoires in COVID-19 (dated by TCRdb to about 2020). In terms of the full investigation: Samples from collaborators originated in the United States, Italy and Spain and spanned both the acute and convalescent phases of COVID-19. The samples were drawn from the first 160 participants of the ongoing ImmuneRACE study and from 1,254 subjects provided by 6 global collaborators. Nearly every sample came with metadata listing a de-identified subject ID, COVID-19 status, age in years and sex. The repertoires were made available in a free public database intended to serve as a resource for research on the immune response to SARS-CoV-2. The prospective study material was composed of cDNA or gDNA derived from T cells, B-cell-depleted T cells, or PBMCs. Where HLA class I and class II types were available, the types were taken from metadata supplied by the sample provider, not from assay-based typing. The dataset comprised deeply sampled blood TCRbeta repertoires from subjects exposed to, actively infected with, or recovered from COVID-19. Study-level results and caveats: Clinical and demographic metadata were provided uncurated, with the amount varying by source and participant.

About this clone itself: Its cognate antigen has yet to be identified. The record has no base qualities; no much larger clone is one base away.

Collaborating institutions collected whole blood in K2EDTA tubes following their own protocols. For TCRbeta analysis, collaborator samples were shipped as frozen whole blood, as isolated PBMCs, or as DNA extracted from either sample type. The CDR3 contains 15 residues, cysteine and phenylalanine counted. Of all the DNA, just the CDR3 is kept, 45 bases in frame from base 1. Per the germline V gene, KGHDR is the CDR1 and SFDVKD is the CDR2. V and J are truncated by 4 bases and 6 bases respectively, leaving an intervening sequence of 18 bases. TCRbeta CDR3 regions were amplified from genomic DNA using the immunoSEQ Assay, a bias-controlled multiplex PCR. The paper's data handling went like this. Nucleated cell counts per sample were estimated from amplification of reference gene primers within the assay. To quantify the absolute abundance of each unique TCRbeta CDR3 rearrangement, sequence reads were collapsed and filtered. For each sample, productive Simpson clonality was calculated as the square root of Simpson's diversity index across productive rearrangements. Sourced from immuneACCESS, this table was stored by TCRdb with only in-frame sequences that have V and J called. A share of the clones is absent; for the studies checked, an unresolved V gene accounts for under half, and the remainder has no known explanation. The DNA gave D and trimming, while V, J and clone size come from that table. This sample gives 250,000 to 350,000 clones in total; roughly 89% of them show up just once. Jointly, the top ten make up about 3% of the sample.

In this chain, TRBV24-1 is recombined with TRBJ2-7, with a weak D call of TRBD2 (5 bases match). Sequenced sample: peripheral blood. This sequence originates from a woman in her 30s with active or convalescent COVID-19. The nucleotide sequence is given as TGTGCCACCAGTGACAGCAGGAAGGACTTAGGCGAGCAGTACTTC. Protein translation: CATSDSRKDLGEQYF.